These 9 T cell receptor beta chains came from one sample sequenced in a study of response to subunit inactivated influenza vaccine. TCRdb used MiXCR to reprocess the RT-PCR reads, holding one entry per CDR3 protein. Here the sample spans over 800,000 distinct CDR3 sequences, around 21% being singletons. This material consisted of PBMCs from blood, taken about 5 days after vaccination. Receptors were obtained from a man aged 45 to 65 who received an inactivated influenza vaccine.

This clonotype was counted between two and nine times. The V and J genes are TRBV12-3 or TRBV12-4 and TRBJ1-3; D call uncertain. The CDR3 has 13 amino acids. Deletions cut 7 bases from V and 2 bases from J, with 9 bases between. CDR3 in amino acids: CASTGPTGNTIYF. The CDR3 nucleotides are TGTGCCAGCACTGGGCCTACTGGAAACACCATATATTTT.

In this sample, this clonotype turned up a few times. The chain employs TRBV4-1 and TRBJ2-1; 13 bases agree with TRBD2. The V and J ends lost 4 bases and 4 bases, in that order; junction bases with no gene match: 19. The CDR3 extends over 21 amino acids. Per the germline V gene, CDR1 is MGHRA and CDR2 is YSYEKL. The CDR3: CASSPLYPTSGGTLKYNEQFF. The CDR3 DNA reads as TGCGCCAGCAGCCCCCTATACCCGACTAGCGGGGGGACTCTAAAATACAATGAGCAGTTCTTC.

The J gene is TRBJ2-7, the V gene TRBV24-1; weak D call: TRBD1 (5 bases). The germline V gene has CDR1 KGHDR and CDR2 SFDVKD. Trimming took 6 bases from V and 3 from J, leaving 11 bases between them. The CDR3 spans 13 residues. The CDR3 nucleotides are TGTGCCACCAGTCAGTCAGGGTTCTACGAGCAGTACTTC. Protein: CATSQSGFYEQYF.

The chain is built from TRBV6-5 and TRBJ2-3, with D possibly being TRBD1 or TRBD2 (5 bases each). The CDR3 totals 10 residues. The V end was cut by 10 bases, the J end by 6 bases, with 8 bases between. The V gene's germline CDR1 is MNHEY and CDR2 SVGAGI. This CDR3 is CAIGADTQYF. The DNA of the CDR3 is TGTGCCATCGGGGCGGATACGCAGTATTTT.

The V gene is TRBV4-1, the J gene TRBJ2-7; TRBD1 is a possible D gene (5 bases). The V end was cut by 2 bases, the J end by 0 bases, with 14 bases between. CDR1 is MGHRA, CDR2 YSYEKL, per germline. This CDR3 region has 16 residues. CDR3 nucleotide sequence: TGCGCCAGCAGCCAACAAGGACATATTGGCTCCTACGAGCAGTACTTC. It codes for CASSQQGHIGSYEQYF.

The rearrangement joins TRBV29-1 to TRBJ2-3; D is possibly TRBD1 (8 bases). Germline CDR1 is SQVTM and CDR2 is ANQGSEA. V lost 6 bases, J lost 1 base, and 20 bases lay in between. This CDR3 contains 16 residues. This CDR3 is CSVATGGARGTDTQYF. The CDR3 DNA is TGCAGCGTAGCCACAGGGGGGGCAAGAGGCACAGATACGCAGTATTTT.

The genes are TRBV6-2 or TRBV6-3 and TRBJ2-5; a possible D gene is TRBD2 (5 bases). This CDR3 spans 15 amino acids. The V gene lost 5 bases and the J gene lost 3 bases, with 16 bases spanning the gap. From germline, CDR1 is MNHEY and CDR2 SVGEGT. The CDR3 region has the DNA TGTGCCAGCAGTCCACTAGGAGAGGGAAAAGAGACCCAGTACTTC. Protein product: CASSPLGEGKETQYF.

The chain couples TRBV20-1 to TRBJ2-1; 9 nucleotides align to TRBD1. The V gene's germline CDR1 is DFQATT and CDR2 SNEGSKA (reference sequence). With 0 bases clipped from V and 8 bases from J, the junction kept 11 bases outside the gene matches. The CDR3 covers 16 residues. DNA of the CDR3: TGCAGTGCTAGAGATCTAGGACAGGGGTTGTCTCATGAGCAGTTCTTC. Protein product: CSARDLGQGLSHEQFF.

In this sample, this clonotype turned up a few times. The CDR3, as DNA: TGTGCCATCAGTGACAGGGGTGGATCACCCCTCCACTTT. Amino acid sequence: CAISDRGGSPLHF. The chain recombines TRBV10-3 with TRBJ1-6; perhaps TRBD1 as D (6 bases). The CDR3 runs to 13 residues. Germline values: CDR1 ENHRY, CDR2 SYGVKD. V lost 3 bases and J 10 bases, leaving 10 bases between the germline ends.